This T cell receptor (beta chain) was sequenced for a study of blood T cell repertoires in COVID-19. Whole-study context: The origin of the acute and convalescent COVID-19 samples was the United States, Italy and Spain. PBMCs, B-cell-depleted T cells, or T cells were the source of the cDNA or gDNA that made up the material.

The protocol was immunoSEQ multiplex PCR, while the TCRdb copy is restricted to in-frame clones and leaves out a portion. Seen here are 230,000 or so clones, 81% observed once, and the top ten hold 6.5% to 9.5%. CDR3 size: 14 residues. Germline CDR1 is LNHDA and CDR2 is SQIVND (reference sequence). With 4 bases removed from V and 5 bases from J, the gap between germline ends came to 14 bases. Material for sequencing was peripheral blood. The rearrangement joins TRBV19 to TRBJ2-5, with D perhaps TRBD1 (5 bases). The receptor's source is a woman older than 75 with COVID-19, enrolled during active disease. The CDR3 DNA sequence: TGTGCCAGTAGTAATTTTCAGGGAAGCGAGACCCAGTACTTC. It specifies CASSNFQGSETQYF.